Presented here are 25 T cell receptor beta chains from one specimen sequenced in a study of Tregs in tolerant kidney transplant recipients. Assay used: immunoSEQ multiplex PCR; TCRdb lists only in-frame clones, some missing. The sample contains approximately 75,000 clones, more than 85% of which appear only once. The input for sequencing was Tregs from blood, taken before the transplant. Source of these receptors: a human donor who received a combined kidney and bone marrow transplant.

The chain is built from TRBV2 and TRBJ2-1, with 7 bases aligning to TRBD2. The V gene end was trimmed by 6 bases and the J gene end by 0 bases; junction bases not matched to a gene: 11. The CDR3 has 17 residues. From germline, CDR1 is SNHLY and CDR2 FYNNEI. CDR3 bases: TGTGCCAGCAGCTTAATGCTAGCGGAGATCTCCTACAATGAGCAGTTCTTC. Encoded protein: CASSLMLAEISYNEQFF.

This chain uses TRBV29-1 with TRBJ2-7; D tentatively reads TRBD1 or TRBD2 (5 bases each). Germline V gene sequence: CDR1 SQVTM, CDR2 ANQGSEA. V gave up 7 bases and J gave up 6 bases, with 16 bases separating them. CDR3 length: 12 residues. The CDR3 DNA reads as TGCAGCGCCGGGGCCTGGATCTCCGAGCAGTACTTC. The encoded protein is CSAGAWISEQYF.

The chain joins TRBV5-1 to TRBJ1-4; 7 bases are a match to TRBD1. The CDR3 covers 13 residues. Germline V gene lookup returns CDR1 SGHRS and CDR2 YFSETQ. V lost 6 bases, J lost 11 bases, and 10 bases stayed unmatched. In DNA form, the CDR3 reads TGCGCCAGCACTGGACAGGTCGATGGGAAACTGTTTTTT. Residues: CASTGQVDGKLFF.

V gene TRBV12-2 combines with J gene TRBJ2-3; the table's TRBD1 call for D was not verified on the DNA. TRBV12-2 is a recognized pseudogene. This CDR3 has 18 amino acids. For the CDR3, the DNA is TGTGCAAGTCGCTTAGAAGAGGACAGGGCTTCTAGCACAGATACGCAGTATTTT. Its protein is CASRLEEDRASSTDTQYF.

This sequence joins TRBV18 and TRBJ1-3; D remains unclear. The CDR3 runs 13 residues. Germline lookup yields CDR1 KGHSH and CDR2 LQKENI. Trimming cost V 6 bases and J 3 bases, with 9 bases left between them. The CDR3 region is CASSQGVGNTIYF. The CDR3 DNA follows: TGTGCCAGCTCCCAAGGCGTTGGAAACACCATATATTTT.

V gene TRBV28 combines with J gene TRBJ2-5; 10 nucleotides line up with TRBD2. Germline V gives CDR1 MDHEN, CDR2 SYDVKM. This CDR3 region has 12 residues. The CDR3: CATSGIWETQYF. The CDR3 region has the DNA TGTGCAACTAGCGGGATTTGGGAGACCCAGTACTTC.

The rearrangement joins TRBV7-3 to TRBJ2-2; 7 bases map to TRBD1. V shed 6 bases, J shed 6 bases, and the junction held 16 bases outside the gene matches. The V gene's germline CDR1 is SGHTA and CDR2 FQGTGA. The CDR3 contains 17 residues. DNA for the CDR3: TGTGCCAGCAGTAAAAAGGGGGCTAGGTTTGGAGCCGGGGAGCTGTTTTTT. Translation gives CASSKKGARFGAGELFF.

The V call is TRBV6-5, the J call TRBJ1-1; D is undetermined. V shed 2 bases and J shed 5 bases, with 15 bases lying between them. The CDR3 is made up of 15 amino acids. The germline CDR1 and CDR2 sequences are MNHEY and SVGAGI. The CDR3 bases are TGTGCCAGCAGTTACACCTGGGGTGAAGGGACTGAAGCTTTCTTT. It is translated as CASSYTWGEGTEAFF.

The J gene is TRBJ2-1, the V gene TRBV6-5, with 8 bases that match TRBD2. The CDR3 sequence is 15 residues long. V trimming: 8 bases; J trimming: 0 bases; junction bases outside the gene matches: 6. The germline V gene encodes CDR1 MNHEY and CDR2 SVGAGI. The CDR3 region is CASRMAGGSYNEQFF. The CDR3 coding sequence is TGTGCCAGCCGTATGGCGGGAGGCTCCTACAATGAGCAGTTCTTC.

This sequence joins TRBV19 and TRBJ2-1; 13 positions match TRBD2. V lost 6 bases, J lost 10 bases, and 6 bases stayed unmatched. The germline CDR1 and CDR2 sequences are LNHDA and SQIVND (reference sequence). The CDR3 consists of 14 residues. The CDR3 loop is CASSPLAGGGEQFF. CDR3 nucleotides: TGTGCCAGTAGCCCACTAGCGGGGGGGGGCGAGCAGTTCTTC.

This clone appeared a few times. The rearrangement uses TRBV19 and TRBJ2-1; 11 bases map to TRBD2. The CDR3 contains 19 residues. The germline gives CDR1 LNHDA, CDR2 SQIVND (reference sequence). V dropped 0 bases and J dropped 5; count of bases not matched to a gene: 12. The CDR3 protein is CASSIDSGTSGNLNNEQFF. The CDR3 nucleotides read TGTGCCAGTAGTATAGACTCCGGGACTAGCGGAAACCTCAACAATGAGCAGTTCTTC.

J is TRBJ1-3 and V is TRBV11-2, with D uncertain. Germline CDR1 reads SGHAT; CDR2 reads FQNNGV. The CDR3 totals 12 residues. Trimming took 1 base from V and 4 from J, leaving 2 bases between them. The CDR3 bases are TGTGCCAGCAGCTTAGGAGGAAACACCATATATTTT. Translating it yields CASSLGGNTIYF.

The chain recombines TRBV11-2 with TRBJ2-1; possible D gene TRBD2, 5 bases. The CDR3 extends over 17 amino acids. V lost 1 base and J 0 bases, leaving 13 bases between the germline ends. The germline V gene encodes CDR1 SGHAT and CDR2 FQNNGV. Here the CDR3 DNA reads TGTGCCAGCAGCTTAGGATCGGGATATGGCTCCTACAATGAGCAGTTCTTC. This codes for CASSLGSGYGSYNEQFF.

The chain uses TRBV30 and TRBJ1-3; no clear D gene. CDR1 and CDR2 (germline): GTSNPN, SVGIG (reference sequence). This CDR3 is built from 13 residues. Trimming pared 4 bases from V and 1 base from J, leaving 8 bases between. The CDR3 region has the DNA TGTGCCTGGACAAGAAGATCTGGAAACACCATATATTTT. This translates into CAWTRRSGNTIYF.

The rearrangement links TRBV27 to TRBJ2-1; TRBD2 aligns across 8 bases. V gave up 5 bases and J gave up 4 bases; unmatched junction bases: 10. In germline, CDR1 is MNHEY, CDR2 SMNVEV (reference sequence). CDR3 size: 16 residues. The CDR3 nucleotides read TGTGCCAGCAGTCCCTGGACTAGCTTAGGTTACAATGAGCAGTTCTTC. Protein product: CASSPWTSLGYNEQFF.

The chain uses TRBV4-1 and TRBJ1-2; 8 bases fit TRBD1. Per germline, CDR1 MGHRA and CDR2 YSYEKL. The V gene end was trimmed by 1 base and the J gene end by 0 bases; junction bases not matched to a gene: 1. The CDR3 length is 15 residues. CDR3 coding DNA: TGCGCCAGCAGCCAAGGGACAGGGCCTAACTATGGCTACACCTTC. Protein product: CASSQGTGPNYGYTF.

The rearrangement joins TRBV4-1 to TRBJ1-2; TRBD1 matches 7 bases. Germline V gene data show CDR1 as MGHRA and CDR2 as YSYEKL. Unmatched junction bases numbered 7, after V lost 1 base and J lost 5 bases. The CDR3 is 15 amino acids. CDR3 DNA sequence: TGCGCCAGCAGCCAAGGGCGACAGGGACCTTATGGCTACACCTTC. Its translation is CASSQGRQGPYGYTF.

V usage is TRBV30 and J usage is TRBJ2-7; 7 positions agree with TRBD1. Germline loops: CDR1 GTSNPN, CDR2 SVGIG (reference sequence). The ends lost 3 bases at V and 2 bases at J; junction bases unmatched: 10. This CDR3 contains 15 residues. The CDR3 DNA reads TGTGCCTGGAGGCCCCCCGGGGACAGACCCTACGAGCAGTACTTC. Translated: CAWRPPGDRPYEQYF. The variable domain in full, completed from reference TRBV30 and TRBJ2-7, reads SQTIHQWPATLVQPVGSPLSLECTVEGTSNPNLYWYRQAAGRGLQLLFYSVGIGQISSEVPQNLSASRPQDRQFILSSKKLLLSDSGFYLCAWRPPGDRPYEQYFGPGTRLTVT.

This chain joins TRBV28 and TRBJ1-5, with D perhaps TRBD1 (6 bases). Germline lookup yields CDR1 MDHEN and CDR2 SYDVKM. The CDR3 totals 16 residues. V was clipped by 8 bases and J by 1 base, with 18 bases between them. This CDR3 reads CASCPYGQTSNQPQHF. DNA for the CDR3: TGTGCCAGCTGCCCTTATGGACAGACCAGCAATCAGCCCCAGCATTTT. The full variable domain, rest sourced from reference TRBV28 and TRBJ1-5, is DVKVTQSSRYLVKRTGEKVFLECVQDMDHENMFWYRQDPGLGLRLIYFSYDVKMKEKGDIPEGYSVSREKKERFSLILESASTNQTSMYLCASCPYGQTSNQPQHFGDGTRLSIL.

The chain employs TRBV4-3 and TRBJ2-5; a possible D gene is TRBD1 (7 bases). The V and J ends lost 4 bases and 7 bases respectively, with 19 bases between them. Germline CDR1 is LGHNA and CDR2 is YSLEER. The CDR3 totals 15 residues. DNA for the CDR3: TGCGCCAGCAGCCCGGGTGGGGGCCAGGGGGGGACCCAGTACTTC. As protein: CASSPGGGQGGTQYF.

This clone occurred a few times. The sample carries other DNA sequences with the same CDR3. J is TRBJ1-3 and V is TRBV27; 10 nucleotides line up with TRBD1. This CDR3 has 17 amino acids. The V and J ends lost 6 bases and 4 bases, in that order; junction bases with no gene match: 12. CDR1 and CDR2 from the germline V gene are MNHEY and SMNVEV (reference sequence). CDR3 loop: CASSPGTGVLGGNTIYF. As DNA, the CDR3 is TGTGCCAGCAGCCCCGGGACAGGGGTACTCGGAGGAAACACCATATATTTT.

The chain has TRBV5-6 and TRBJ2-1; D gene unclear. V was pared by 1 base and J by 10 bases, with 15 bases between. The CDR3 is made up of 14 amino acids. Germline lookup yields CDR1 SGHDT and CDR2 YYEEEE. CDR3 DNA sequence: TGTGCCAGCAGCTTGTTCTATCCCGCCCGCGAGCAGTTCTTC. It translates to CASSLFYPAREQFF.

The chain recombines TRBV2 with TRBJ1-2; D uncertain. Trimming took 6 bases from V and 0 from J, leaving 11 bases between them. The CDR3 covers 14 residues. Germline V gene lookup returns CDR1 SNHLY and CDR2 FYNNEI. This CDR3 reads CASRIGGANYGYTF. For the CDR3, the DNA is TGTGCCAGCAGAATAGGCGGGGCTAACTATGGCTACACCTTC.

The CDR3 region has the DNA TGTGCCAGCAGTTTGGCGGGGGGTCCTAATGAAAAACTGTTTTTT. Protein sequence: CASSLAGGPNEKLFF. V is TRBV27 and J is TRBJ1-4; D perhaps matches TRBD1 (5 bases). This CDR3 spans 15 amino acids. V dropped 3 bases and J dropped 3 bases, with 11 bases sitting between them. Germline V gene data show CDR1 as MNHEY and CDR2 as SMNVEV (reference sequence).

This clone was observed a single time. This chain links TRBV19 with TRBJ2-5; D gene ambiguous. The J call could be wrong; TRBJ2-7 is a better fit for the DNA end. This CDR3 has 15 residues. The germline V gene encodes CDR1 LNHDA and CDR2 SQIVND (reference sequence). Here the CDR3 reads CASSIVLGGSYEQYF. The CDR3 region has the DNA TGTGCCAGTAGTATAGTTTTGGGCGGATCCTACGAGCAGTACTTC.